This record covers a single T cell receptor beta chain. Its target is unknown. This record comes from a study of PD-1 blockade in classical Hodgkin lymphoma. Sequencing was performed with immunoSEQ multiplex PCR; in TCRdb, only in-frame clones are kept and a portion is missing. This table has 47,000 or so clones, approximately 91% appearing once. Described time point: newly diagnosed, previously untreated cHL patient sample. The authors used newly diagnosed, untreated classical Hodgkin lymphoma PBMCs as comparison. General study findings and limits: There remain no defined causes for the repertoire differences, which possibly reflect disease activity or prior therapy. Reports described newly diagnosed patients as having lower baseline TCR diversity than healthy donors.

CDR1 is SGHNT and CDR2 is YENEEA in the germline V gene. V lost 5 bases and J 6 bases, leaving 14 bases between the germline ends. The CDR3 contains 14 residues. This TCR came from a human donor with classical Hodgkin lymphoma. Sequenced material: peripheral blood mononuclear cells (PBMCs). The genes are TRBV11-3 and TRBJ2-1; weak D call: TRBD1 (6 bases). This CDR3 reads CASSPPGHGNEQFF. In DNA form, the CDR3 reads TGTGCCAGCAGCCCCCCGGGACACGGCAATGAGCAGTTCTTC.